This is a list of T cell receptor beta chains from one sample in a study of regulatory T cells in long-lasting Graves disease. Each CDR3 protein gets one entry after TCRdb re-called the multiplex PCR reads with MiXCR. Among 450,000 or so distinct CDR3 sequences listed, about 22% were seen once. This sample comprised peripheral blood mononuclear cells (PBMCs), obtained when the disease was refractory, from a patient treated with antithyroid drugs. Source of these receptors: a female donor with Graves disease. Both conserved end residues are part of each CDR3.

v_call cdr3_aa
TRBV5-1 CASSFRTNQGTEAFF
TRBV6-5 CASSDSPSRLSPLHF
TRBV9 CASSVGQGMGEAFF
TRBV7-3 CASSTGVRGQGVAGELFF
TRBV2 CARDRGRRGANVLTF
TRBV6-1 CASKNLAGGGGTGELFF
TRBV10-3 CAISETTGFTGELFF
TRBV28 CASSLWDRVKNTEAFF
TRBV7-2 CASSSRVGGGEPQHF
TRBV13 CASSTSGLDGLRFYEQYF
TRBV28 CASTNQGGIRSKYF
TRBV12-3/TRBV12-4 CASSNGTPRNTGELFF
TRBV6-1 CASSEALSPQHF
TRBV28 CASSTGTSSYEQYF
TRBV12-3/TRBV12-4 CASAPMAGDGYTF
TRBV3-1 CASSPDSSSQPQHF
TRBV19 CATQQGFVGELFF
TRBV24-1 CATSMRHSSTNEKLFF
TRBV12-3/TRBV12-4 CASSFIGTDYGYTF
TRBV5-1 CASSSLPIRGWTEAFF
TRBV28 CASSPLWQGGREF
TRBV3-1 CASSLSGGQGNSPLHF
TRBV6-1 CASRRPPYEQYF
TRBV11-2 CASSLIIGAEAFF
TRBV9 CASSVRGSGGELFF
TRBV6-2/TRBV6-3 CASSPPPGPGELFF
TRBV28 CASSPNVPSYEQYF
TRBV25-1 CASSGDRGALNIQYF
TRBV27 CASSLSRDTAYEQYF
TRBV2 CASRPGAVRTGELFF
TRBV29-1 CSVEVTTRHGYTF
TRBV11-3 CASSPRSLGTSGRANEKLFF
TRBV2 CASSEAGGRAQPQHF
TRBV20-1 CSATTGTASYEQYF
TRBV6-2/TRBV6-3 CASRKGTDSNQPQHF
TRBV27 CASRAHSGHGYTF
TRBV6-2/TRBV6-3 CASSYRGTQYF
TRBV10-3 CAISANYEQYF